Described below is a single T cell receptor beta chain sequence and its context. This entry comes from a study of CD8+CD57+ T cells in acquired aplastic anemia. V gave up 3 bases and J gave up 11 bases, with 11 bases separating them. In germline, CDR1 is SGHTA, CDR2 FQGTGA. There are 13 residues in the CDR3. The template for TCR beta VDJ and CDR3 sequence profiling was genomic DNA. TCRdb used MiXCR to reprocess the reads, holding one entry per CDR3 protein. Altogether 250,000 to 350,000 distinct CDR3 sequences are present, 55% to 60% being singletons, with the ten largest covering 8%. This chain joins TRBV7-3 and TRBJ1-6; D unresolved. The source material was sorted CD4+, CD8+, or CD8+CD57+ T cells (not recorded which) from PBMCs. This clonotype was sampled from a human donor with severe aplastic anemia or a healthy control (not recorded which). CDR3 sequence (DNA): TGTGCCAGCAGCTTGCTGGCGGGTACACCCCTCCACTTT. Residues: CASSLLAGTPLHF.